This T cell receptor (beta chain) derives from a study of immune characterization of retroperitoneal liposarcoma. Germline CDR1 LGHDT, CDR2 YNNKEL (reference sequence). The CDR3 runs 16 residues. V lost 4 bases, J lost 10 bases, and 14 bases stayed unmatched. Each CDR3 protein is one row after TCRdb ran MiXCR on the PCR reads. The table has several thousand distinct CDR3 sequences, less than 30% seen once. Sequenced input: blood. The TCR comes from a male donor with retroperitoneal liposarcoma. The chain is built from TRBV3-1 and TRBJ2-1; 9 bases match TRBD2. This chain's CDR3 is CASSPPPAGGPLEQFF. The CDR3 nucleotides read TGTGCCAGCAGCCCCCCCCCAGCGGGAGGTCCATTGGAGCAGTTCTTC.